A selection of T cell receptor beta chains follows, all from one sample in a study of radiation and T cells in renal cell carcinoma. Repertoires were generated with immunoSEQ multiplex PCR, while TCRdb's copy carries only in-frame clones and drops some. The data show roughly 150,000 clones, with roughly 90% seen just once and roughly 13% held by the top ten. Sequenced material: blood, taken from a patient whose treatment included radiotherapy and nephrectomy. These receptors all come from a woman aged 45-65 years with renal cell carcinoma. Each CDR3 is given with its conserved first and last residue. D genes are given only for firm matches. Some rows have no size entry. The others give once, few or many, or a class for an expanded clone.

. | TRBJ1-5 | . | TRBV19 | TGTGCCAGTAACACGGGAAATAGCAATCAGCCCCAGCATTTT | CASNTGNSNQPQHF
. | TRBJ2-7 | . | TRBV18 | TGTGCCAGCTCCCTACAGGCGACTGAAGGCGAGCAGTACTTC | CASSLQATEGEQYF
few | TRBJ1-2 | . | TRBV19 | TGTGCCAGTGCTTTCGGGGGGAGCTATGGCTACACCTTC | CASAFGGSYGYTF
. | TRBJ1-4 | . | TRBV7-2 | TGTGCCAGCAGCAATCGCCGGGACGAAAAACTGTTTTTT | CASSNRRDEKLFF
. | TRBJ2-3 | TRBD2 | TRBV19 | TGTGCCAGTAGTAAACACCTGGGACTAGCGGGGTCCACAGATACGCAGTATTTT | CASSKHLGLAGSTDTQYF
. | TRBJ2-5 | . | TRBV6-6 | TGTGCCAGCAGTTTCTCCGGGGGCCAAGAGACCCAGTACTTC | CASSFSGGQETQYF
. | TRBJ2-1 | . | TRBV7-8 | TGTGCCAGCAGCTTAGTTGGGGCGGTCCTTAGTCCTAACAATGAGCAGTTCTTC | CASSLVGAVLSPNNEQFF
. | TRBJ1-1 | . | TRBV6-5 | TGTGCCAGCACGGGGCAGGGGAGGAACACTGAAGCTTTCTTT | CASTGQGRNTEAFF
. | TRBJ1-4 | TRBD1 | TRBV5-1 | TGCGCCAGCAGCAAGGGACAGCGGGGCGAAAAACTGTTTTTT | CASSKGQRGEKLFF
. | TRBJ1-2 | TRBD1 | TRBV15 | TGTGCCACCAGCATACAGGGGCAGGGCTACACCTTC | CATSIQGQGYTF
. | TRBJ2-1 | TRBD1 | TRBV7-8 | TGTGCCAGCAGCTTGGACAGGGTCGATGAGCAGTTCTTC | CASSLDRVDEQFF
. | TRBJ1-2 | . | TRBV2 | TGTGCCAGCAGTCGTCAGGGCTATGGCTACACCTTC | CASSRQGYGYTF
once | TRBJ2-2 | TRBD2 | TRBV7-8 | TGTGCCAGCAGCTTGGCATCGGCAGTCCTAGCTGGGGGGGGCACCGGGGAGCTGTTTTTT | CASSLASAVLAGGGTGELFF
. | TRBJ1-1 | . | TRBV5-1 | TGCGCCAGCAGCCCCGGGAGCCGGAACACTGAAGCTTTCTTT | CASSPGSRNTEAFF
. | TRBJ2-6 | . | TRBV1 | TGCACCAGCAGTCGGGCCAACGTCCTGACTTTC | CTSSRANVLTF
. | TRBJ1-1 | . | TRBV19 | TGTGCCAGTAAATCAGGGAACACTGAAGCTTTCTTT | CASKSGNTEAFF
few | TRBJ2-5 | TRBD1 | TRBV4-1 | TGCGCCAGCAGCCACCCTAAAGGACAGGGATACCAAGAGACCCAGTACTTC | CASSHPKGQGYQETQYF
. | TRBJ1-5 | . | TRBV7-8 | TGTGCCAGCAGTCAAGTCCGGGACAATTATCAGCCCCAGCATTTT | CASSQVRDNYQPQHF
. | TRBJ1-6 | . | TRBV2 | TGTGCCAGCAGTGTAGAGATCGGGGGGGCAGGGTCACCCCTCCACTTT | CASSVEIGGAGSPLHF
. | TRBJ2-2 | . | TRBV6-5 | TGTGCCAGCAGTTACGATAGGAGCACCGGGGAGCTGTTTTTT | CASSYDRSTGELFF
. | TRBJ2-5 | . | TRBV14 | TGTGCCAGCAGCACCGGGACCCACGGAACCCAGTACTTC | CASSTGTHGTQYF
. | TRBJ2-3 | TRBD2 | TRBV11-2 | TGTGCCAGCAGCTTTAGCGGGGGCAGCACAGATACGCAGTATTTT | CASSFSGGSTDTQYF
. | TRBJ1-1 | . | TRBV18 | TGTGCCAGCTCACCACAGGGGAACACTGAAGCTTTCTTT | CASSPQGNTEAFF
once | TRBJ1-1 | . | TRBV4-3 | TGCGCCAGCAGCCAAGATTTCTTAGTGGGCACTGAAGCTTTCTTT | CASSQDFLVGTEAFF
. | TRBJ2-2 | TRBD2 | TRBV7-3 | TGTGCCAGCAGCGTCACTAGCGGGGTGAACACCGGGGAGCTGTTTTTT | CASSVTSGVNTGELFF
. | TRBJ1-5 | TRBD1 | TRBV19 | TGTGCCAGTAACCCACAGGGGGCCGGCAATCAGCCCCAGCATTTT | CASNPQGAGNQPQHF
. | TRBJ1-6 | TRBD1 | TRBV9 | TGTGCCAGCAGCCCCCGGTCAGGGGGGGGCAGGTCACCCCTCCACTTT | CASSPRSGGGRSPLHF
. | TRBJ2-1 | TRBD1 | TRBV6-1 | TGTGCCAGCAGAGCCGGGACAGGGGGTAACAATGAGCAGTTCTTC | CASRAGTGGNNEQFF
few | TRBJ2-2 | TRBD1 | TRBV5-5 | TGTGCCAGCAGCCCGGGGACAGGGGTATCGAACACCGGGGAGCTGTTTTTT | CASSPGTGVSNTGELFF
. | TRBJ1-5 | . | TRBV4-1 | TGCGCCAGCAGCCAAGATACCACAGGGTTCGGGCAGCCCCAGCATTTT | CASSQDTTGFGQPQHF
. | TRBJ1-3 | . | TRBV7-9 | TGTGCCAGCAGCTTAGTAGACACCATATATTTT | CASSLVDTIYF
. | TRBJ2-7 | TRBD2 | TRBV7-9 | TGTGCCAGCAGCGAAGGACTAGCGGGGACCTACGAGCAGTACTTC | CASSEGLAGTYEQYF
. | TRBJ2-2 | . | TRBV15 | TGTGCCACCAGGCTTCGGGCCGCGGAGTGGAACACCGGGGAGCTGTTTTTT | CATRLRAAEWNTGELFF
. | TRBJ2-7 | . | TRBV7-8 | TGTGCCAGCAGACCTACCGGGACCCACTACGAGCAGTACTTC | CASRPTGTHYEQYF
. | TRBJ2-2 | . | TRBV5-4 | TGTGCCAGCAGTTCTGGGGGGTACACCGGGGAGCTGTTTTTT | CASSSGGYTGELFF
. | TRBJ2-3 | TRBD2 | TRBV6-5 | TGTGCCAGCAGGCCTCCGGGAGGGGCGGTAGATACGCAGTATTTT | CASRPPGGAVDTQYF
. | TRBJ2-2 | . | TRBV5-1 | TGCGCCAGCAGCTTGGTTGGGGGGCAAATCACCGGGGAGCTGTTTTTT | CASSLVGGQITGELFF
. | TRBJ1-2 | . | TRBV9 | TGTGCCAGCAGCCTAGATTTCTATGGCTACACCTTC | CASSLDFYGYTF
. | TRBJ1-1 | . | TRBV30 | TGTGCCTGGAGTGTATCGGCGAACACTGAAGCTTTCTTT | CAWSVSANTEAFF
. | TRBJ2-2 | TRBD1 | TRBV2 | TGTGCCAGCAGTGGGGGACCGGGACAGGGTGCGGGGGAGCTGTTTTTT | CASSGGPGQGAGELFF
. | TRBJ2-1 | . | TRBV7-2 | TGTGCCAGCAACTCGGACGTCTACAATGAGCAGTTCTTC | CASNSDVYNEQFF